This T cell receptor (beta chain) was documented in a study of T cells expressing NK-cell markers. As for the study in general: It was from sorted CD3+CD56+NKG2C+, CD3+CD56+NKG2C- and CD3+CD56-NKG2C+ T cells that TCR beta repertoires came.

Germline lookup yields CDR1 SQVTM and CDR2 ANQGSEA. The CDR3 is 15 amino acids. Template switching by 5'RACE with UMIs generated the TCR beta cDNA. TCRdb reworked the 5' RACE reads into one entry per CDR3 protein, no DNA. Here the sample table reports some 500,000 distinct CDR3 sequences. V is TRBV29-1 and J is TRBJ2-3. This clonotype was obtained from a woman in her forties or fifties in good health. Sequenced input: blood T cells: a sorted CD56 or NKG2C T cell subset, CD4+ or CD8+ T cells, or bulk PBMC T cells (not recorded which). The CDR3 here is CSVPWLADYTDTQYF.